The 3 T cell receptor beta chains presented below share a single source sample, sequenced in a study of identical twins. TCRdb itself ran the 5' RACE reads through MiXCR, one entry per CDR3 protein. The sample records roughly 250,000 distinct CDR3 sequences, roughly 7% being singletons. The same sample was also used in a study of yellow fever vaccine responses in identical twins.

Source material: memory (CD45RO+) T cells sorted from blood. The source of these receptors is a young woman in good health.

J is TRBJ2-5 and V is TRBV20-1; 8 nucleotides line up with TRBD2. The germline gives CDR1 DFQATT, CDR2 SNEGSKA (reference sequence). V was pared by 6 bases and J by 2 bases, with 8 bases of the junction left unmatched. The CDR3 has 14 residues. As DNA, the CDR3 is TGCAGTGCCCGCCCCCCGGGGGGGCAAGAGACCCAGTACTTC. Its protein is CSARPPGGQETQYF.

This clonotype was counted a few times. The chain uses TRBV6-1 and TRBJ1-1, with D unclear. Germline CDR1 MNHNS, CDR2 SASEGT. Trimming cost V 1 base and J 5 bases, with 11 bases left between them. CDR3 size: 14 residues. CDR3 protein: CASSEEGGGTEAFF. The CDR3 DNA sequence: TGTGCCAGCAGTGAAGAGGGAGGTGGGACTGAAGCTTTCTTT.

The chain links TRBV16 to TRBJ2-5; D gene uncertain. V shed 4 bases and J shed 5 bases, with 11 bases lying between them. Per germline, CDR1 KGHSY and CDR2 FQNENV. The CDR3 length is 13 residues. The CDR3 is CASSPGVLETQYF. CDR3 nucleotide sequence: TGTGCCAGCAGCCCAGGAGTTTTGGAGACCCAGTACTTC.